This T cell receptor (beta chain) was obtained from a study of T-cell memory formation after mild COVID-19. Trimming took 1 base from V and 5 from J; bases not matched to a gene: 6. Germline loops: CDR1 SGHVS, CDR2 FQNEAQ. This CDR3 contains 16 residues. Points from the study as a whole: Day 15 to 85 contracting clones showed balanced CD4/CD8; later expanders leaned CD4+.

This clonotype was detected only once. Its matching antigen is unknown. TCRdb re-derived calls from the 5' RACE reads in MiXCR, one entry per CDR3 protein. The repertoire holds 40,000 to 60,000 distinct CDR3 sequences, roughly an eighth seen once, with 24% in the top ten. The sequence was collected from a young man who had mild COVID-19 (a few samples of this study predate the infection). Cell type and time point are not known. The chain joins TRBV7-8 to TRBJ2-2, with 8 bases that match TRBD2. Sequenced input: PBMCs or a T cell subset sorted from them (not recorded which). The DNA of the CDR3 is TGTGCCAGCAGCTTAGAGGCGGGGGGTGCTACCGGGGAGCTGTTTTTT. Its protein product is CASSLEAGGATGELFF.